These 23 T cell receptor beta chains were all obtained from the same sample, sequenced in a study of blood T cell repertoires in COVID-19. The method was immunoSEQ multiplex PCR; TCRdb's version includes in-frame clones alone and lacks a portion of them. The table has 250,000 to 300,000 clones, around 90% seen once. Sample: PBMCs or T cells enriched from blood (not recorded which). The receptors originated from a woman in her 30s who had recovered from COVID-19.

V and J are TRBV5-8 and TRBJ2-7; 8 nucleotides line up with TRBD1. CDR1 and CDR2 (germline): SGHTS, YDEGEE. The V gene end was trimmed by 4 bases and the J gene end by 6 bases; junction bases not matched to a gene: 3. The length of the CDR3 is 12 residues. The CDR3 bases are TGTGCCAGCAGCATGGACAGGGTCGAGCAGTACTTC. Its protein product is CASSMDRVEQYF.

The chain couples TRBV7-9 to TRBJ1-1; D gene uncertain. The CDR3 runs to 17 residues. V was trimmed by 0 bases and J by 3 bases, leaving 17 bases between them. Germline-derived CDR1 and CDR2 are SEHNR and FQNEAQ (reference sequence). CDR3 DNA sequence: TGTGCCAGCAGCTTAGCCGACACCTCTTCATGGGACACTGAAGCTTTCTTT. Its protein product is CASSLADTSSWDTEAFF. Combining the CDR3 with reference TRBV7-9 and TRBJ1-1 gives the whole variable domain DTGVSQNPRHKITKRGQNVTFRCDPISEHNRLYWYRQTLGQGPEFLTYFQNEAQLEKSRLLSDRFSAERPKGSFSTLEIQRTEQGDSAMYLCASSLADTSSWDTEAFFGQGTRLTVV.

The chain uses TRBV10-3 and TRBJ2-3; 7 bases align to TRBD1. Germline V gene data show CDR1 as ENHRY and CDR2 as SYGVKD. Germline trimming cut 2 bases from V and 2 bases from J; bases unmatched to any gene: 7. CDR3 size: 16 residues. The CDR3, as DNA: TGTGCCATCAGTGAGAGGGACAGTCCCCTCACAGATACGCAGTATTTT. Translating gives CAISERDSPLTDTQYF.

DNA of the CDR3: TGCGCCAGCAGCCCCGGAGGGACCTCAAGGAGGACTGAAGCTTTCTTT. Amino acids: CASSPGGTSRRTEAFF. The rearrangement joins TRBV5-1 to TRBJ1-1, with TRBD1 as a possible D gene (5 bases). This CDR3 is 16 amino acids long. Germline CDR1 and CDR2: SGHRS and YFSETQ. V was trimmed by 4 bases and J by 5 bases, leaving 21 bases between them.

The V call is TRBV6-2 or TRBV6-3, the J call TRBJ1-1; unclear D gene. V lost 6 bases to trimming and J lost 10 bases, with 18 bases between them. Per germline, CDR1 MNHEY and CDR2 SVGEGT. The CDR3 spans 13 residues. CDR3 sequence: CASSPGLRVAAFF. The CDR3 DNA sequence: TGTGCCAGCAGCCCCGGGTTGAGGGTTGCAGCTTTCTTT.

In its sample, this clone was seen once. The same CDR3 is also encoded by other DNA sequences in this sample. This rearrangement joins TRBV28 to TRBJ1-5; D ambiguous. The CDR3 contains 11 residues. Per the germline V gene, CDR1 is MDHEN and CDR2 is SYDVKM. The V and J ends lost 5 bases and 4 bases respectively, with 3 bases between them. CDR3 in DNA: TGTGCCAGCAGTCCGAATCAGCCCCAGCATTTT. This gives the protein CASSPNQPQHF.

The chain recombines TRBV7-9 with TRBJ2-5; maybe TRBD1 (6 bases). The ends were cut back, 2 bases at V and 5 bases at J, with 12 bases in the middle. The CDR3 covers 14 residues. The V gene's germline CDR1 is SEHNR and CDR2 FQNEAQ (reference sequence). The DNA of the CDR3 is TGTGCCAGCAGCTTATCGACAGGCTGGGAGACCCAGTACTTC. It encodes CASSLSTGWETQYF.

The chain joins TRBV9 to TRBJ2-7, with D perhaps TRBD2 (6 bases). V shed 4 bases and J shed 1 base, with 12 bases lying between them. Looked up from germline, CDR1 is SGDLS and CDR2 is YYNGEE. The CDR3 runs 14 residues. The CDR3 nucleotides are TGTGCCAGCAGCTACCGTAGCGGTTCCTACGAGCAGTACTTC. It translates to CASSYRSGSYEQYF.

This clone came up once. V usage is TRBV6-5 and J usage is TRBJ1-1; perhaps TRBD1 as D (5 bases). Germline V CDR1 and CDR2: MNHEY, SVGAGI. The CDR3 covers 15 residues. V shed 8 bases and J shed 0 bases, with 16 bases lying between them. The CDR3 nucleotides are TGTGCCAGCTTTAAAGTCCGGGGGATGAACACTGAAGCTTTCTTT. Residues: CASFKVRGMNTEAFF.

The genes are TRBV7-3 and TRBJ2-1, with 15 nucleotides matching TRBD2. The length of the CDR3 is 19 residues. J was trimmed by 2 bases and V by 5 bases; bases with no gene match: 10. Looked up from germline, CDR1 is SGHTA and CDR2 is FQGTGA. CDR3 nucleotide sequence: TGTGCCAGCAGCAAACCGACTGGGACTAGCGGGGGGCCCTACAATGAGCAGTTCTTC. Amino acids: CASSKPTGTSGGPYNEQFF.

This clone was observed a single time. The V and J genes are TRBV9 and TRBJ1-2, with D hard to call. CDR3 length: 13 residues. Germline CDR1 SGDLS, CDR2 YYNGEE. V lost 1 base to trimming and J lost 2 bases, with 6 bases between them. CDR3 sequence (DNA): TGTGCCAGCAGCGTATTAGCCAACTATGGCTACACCTTC. Amino acid sequence: CASSVLANYGYTF.

V and J are TRBV5-1 and TRBJ2-7, with TRBD2 identical over 10 bases. V lost 4 bases and J lost 2; bases outside the gene matches: 6. The CDR3 loop spans 15 amino acids. Germline V gives CDR1 SGHRS, CDR2 YFSETQ. CDR3 in DNA: TGCGCCAGCAGCACAGGTAGCGGGGGGACCTACGAGCAGTACTTC. Translated: CASSTGSGGTYEQYF.

This clone was observed once. The chain recombines TRBV7-8 with TRBJ1-6; 7 bases align to TRBD1. The germline gives CDR1 SGHVS, CDR2 FQNEAQ. The CDR3 is 17 residues long. Trimming at V came to 2 bases and at J to 8 bases, leaving 12 bases not matched to a gene. CDR3 nucleotide sequence: TGTGCCAGCAGCTTATTACCGGGGACAGCCAATTATTCACCCCTCCACTTT. Amino acids: CASSLLPGTANYSPLHF.

J is TRBJ1-6 and V is TRBV28; D unresolved. CDR1 and CDR2 from the germline V gene are MDHEN and SYDVKM. The CDR3 contains 15 residues. With 2 bases removed from V and 6 bases from J, the gap between germline ends came to 11 bases. The CDR3 is CASSLPTWFNSPLHF. In nucleotides, the CDR3 is TGTGCCAGCAGTTTACCCACTTGGTTTAATTCACCCCTCCACTTT.

The chain couples TRBV9 to TRBJ2-1; 8 nucleotides align to TRBD2. CDR1 SGDLS and CDR2 YYNGEE come from the germline V gene. This CDR3 is 14 amino acids long. The trim removed 4 bases at V and 6 bases at J, leaving 6 bases unmatched. The CDR3 loop is CASSRGGGPNEQFF. For the CDR3, the DNA is TGTGCCAGCAGCCGTGGCGGGGGGCCCAATGAGCAGTTCTTC.

The chain employs TRBV6-5 and TRBJ2-6; TRBD2 matches 13 bases. Trimming at V came to 8 bases and at J to 3 bases, leaving 1 base not matched to a gene. CDR1 and CDR2 from the germline V gene are MNHEY and SVGAGI. The CDR3 contains 15 residues. The CDR3 region is CASGTSGDGANVLTF. The CDR3 DNA reads TGTGCCAGCGGGACTAGCGGGGATGGGGCCAACGTCCTGACTTTC.

This clone appeared once. The V gene is TRBV12-3 or TRBV12-4, the J gene TRBJ1-2, with 7 bases identical to TRBD1. Trimming cost V 3 bases and J 14 bases; bases outside gene matches: 9. The CDR3 consists of 12 residues. The CDR3 DNA follows: TGTGCCAGCAGTTTGAAGGGGGCGTCTGGGACCTTC. Its protein product is CASSLKGASGTF.

The CDR3 bases are TGTGCCAGCAGCTTAGCGGGGGGGTCCACCGGGGAGCTGTTTTTT. Translating gives CASSLAGGSTGELFF. The chain couples TRBV7-2 to TRBJ2-2, with 7 bases lining up with TRBD2. Germline V lookup: CDR1 SGHTA, CDR2 FQGNSA. The CDR3 has 15 residues. Trimming cost V 0 bases and J 4 bases; bases outside gene matches: 2.

The chain recombines TRBV5-1 with TRBJ2-3, with 7 nucleotides matching TRBD2. The CDR3 loop spans 16 amino acids. From germline, CDR1 is SGHRS and CDR2 YFSETQ. J gave up 2 bases and V 0 bases, and 6 bases lay outside the gene matches. CDR3 amino acids: CASSLEASGTTDTQYF. The DNA for the CDR3 is TGCGCCAGCAGCTTGGAGGCTAGCGGTACCACAGATACGCAGTATTTT.

The rearrangement uses TRBV24-1 and TRBJ1-2; 11 nucleotides align to TRBD1. Germline V gene sequence: CDR1 KGHDR, CDR2 SFDVKD. This CDR3 contains 15 residues. V dropped 4 bases and J dropped 4; count of bases not matched to a gene: 4. CDR3 sequence: CATSEGGTGGYGYTF. As DNA, the CDR3 is TGTGCCACCAGTGAGGGCGGGACAGGGGGCTATGGCTACACCTTC.

The chain is built from TRBV9 and TRBJ1-1; D remains ambiguous. This CDR3 comprises 14 residues. The V end lost 4 bases, the J end lost 14 bases, and 24 bases lay between the germline ends. Germline CDR1 reads SGDLS; CDR2 reads YYNGEE. The CDR3 nucleotides are TGTGCCAGCAGCTCACAACCCCGGGGTCCCGAGGCCTTCTTT. Protein sequence: CASSSQPRGPEAFF.

This clone turned up a few times. V is TRBV4-3 and J is TRBJ1-1; TRBD1 agrees at 8 bases. After removal of 7 bases from V and 0 bases from J, the junction contained 13 bases not matched to a gene. The CDR3 is 17 amino acids. The germline V gene has CDR1 LGHNA and CDR2 YSLEER. The CDR3 reads CASTVVKTGELNTEAFF. For the CDR3, the DNA is TGCGCCAGCACGGTGGTGAAGACAGGGGAATTGAACACTGAAGCTTTCTTT.

The V call is TRBV3-1 (or the pseudogene TRBV3-2), the J call TRBJ1-2; 9 bases fit TRBD1. CDR3 size: 14 residues. The V segment lost 6 bases and the J segment 2 bases; nucleotides outside the gene matches: 4. Germline CDR1 LGHDT, CDR2 YNNKEL (reference sequence). DNA for the CDR3: TGTGCCAGCAGAAAAGGACAGGGGAACTATGGCTACACCTTC. This encodes CASRKGQGNYGYTF.